The 5 T cell receptor beta chains listed next were all sequenced from one sample in a study of blood T cell repertoires in COVID-19. The table came from immunoSEQ multiplex PCR; TCRdb's copy has only in-frame clones and leaves some out. Of approximately 350,000 clones listed, over 70% are singletons. The sequenced sample consisted of peripheral blood. The source of these receptors is a woman aged 45-65 years with COVID-19, enrolled during active disease.

The chain is built from TRBV24-1 and TRBJ2-7; 9 bases fit TRBD1. Unmatched junction bases numbered 10, after V lost 7 bases and J lost 4 bases. This CDR3 has 15 amino acids. Germline loops: CDR1 KGHDR, CDR2 SFDVKD. CDR3 protein: CATSPRDRVAYEQYF. For the CDR3, the DNA is TGTGCCACCAGCCCCCGGGACAGGGTGGCGTACGAGCAGTACTTC.

The gene calls are TRBV5-1 and TRBJ1-1; TRBD1 is a possible D gene (5 bases). CDR1 SGHRS and CDR2 YFSETQ come from the germline V gene. CDR3 length: 17 amino acids. V lost 0 bases and J lost 0, with 15 bases in between. For the CDR3, the DNA is TGCGCCAGCAGCTTGGATGGCAGGGTTTTCATGAACACTGAAGCTTTCTTT. This sequence encodes CASSLDGRVFMNTEAFF. Using reference TRBV5-1 and TRBJ1-1 for the parts outside the CDR3, the full variable domain is KAGVTQTPRYLIKTRGQQVTLSCSPISGHRSVSWYQQTPGQGLQFLFEYFSETQRNKGNFPGRFSGRQFSNSRSEMNVSTLELGDSALYLCASSLDGRVFMNTEAFFGQGTRLTVV.

V usage is TRBV9 and J usage is TRBJ2-1; the match to TRBD1 covers 8 bases. The CDR3 has 16 amino acids. With 3 bases clipped from V and 0 bases from J, the junction kept 5 bases outside the gene matches. Germline V lookup: CDR1 SGDLS, CDR2 YYNGEE. The CDR3 loop is CASSEQGVGSYNEQFF. The CDR3 nucleotides are TGTGCCAGCAGCGAACAGGGGGTAGGCTCCTACAATGAGCAGTTCTTC.

The V gene is TRBV4-3, the J gene TRBJ2-1; 11 bases agree with TRBD2. The CDR3 covers 17 residues. The ends lost 3 bases at V and 5 bases at J; junction bases unmatched: 9. The germline V gene has CDR1 LGHNA and CDR2 YSLEER. CDR3 sequence reads: CASSHALGTSGDNEQFF. CDR3 nucleotide sequence: TGCGCCAGCAGCCATGCGCTGGGGACTAGCGGTGACAATGAGCAGTTCTTC.

The chain carries TRBV12-3 or TRBV12-4 and TRBJ1-2; tentatively, D is TRBD1 (5 bases). Trimming stripped 7 bases from V and 6 bases from J, with 15 bases between. This CDR3 comprises 13 residues. This chain's CDR3 is CASTWSRVNGYTF. The CDR3 DNA is TGTGCCAGCACCTGGAGCAGGGTTAATGGCTACACCTTC.